A selection of T cell receptor beta chains follows, all from one sample in a study of cytomegalovirus exposure and HLA in healthy donors. The data were produced by immunoSEQ multiplex PCR, yet TCRdb's version contains in-frame clones alone and is incomplete. The sample gives more than 80,000 clones, 55% to 70% of which show up once; around 16% is in the top ten. The sample consisted of PBMCs. These receptors all stem from a woman between 40 and 50 years old in good health and CMV-seropositive. Both conserved end residues are part of each CDR3. The D gene is left open where the match is weak. Rows may omit the clone size; those that give it use once, few, many or a size class.

-,TRBV5-5,TRBJ1-1,TRBD1,CASRGTGGVAEAFF,TGTGCCAGCAGGGGTACAGGGGGCGTCGCTGAAGCTTTCTTT
-,TRBV7-2,TRBJ2-7,TRBD1,CASSPGTGTYEQYF,TGTGCCAGCAGCCCCGGGACAGGGACCTACGAGCAGTACTTC
once,TRBV10-3,TRBJ2-7,-,CAISITSVPTYEQYF,TGTGCCATCAGTATAACGTCGGTCCCGACCTACGAGCAGTACTTC
-,TRBV7-2,TRBJ2-1,TRBD2,CASSLRTSSYNEQFF,TGTGCCAGCAGCTTAAGGACTAGCTCCTACAATGAGCAGTTCTTC
once,TRBV27,TRBJ1-2,TRBD1,CASSITGAGGGYGYTF,TGTGCCAGCAGTATCACTGGGGCAGGGGGCGGCTATGGCTACACCTTC
-,TRBV28,TRBJ1-5,-,CASSSGVQPQHF,TGTGCCAGCAGTTCAGGGGTGCAGCCCCAGCATTTT
-,TRBV25-1,TRBJ2-7,TRBD2,CASSEHLADPYEQYF,TGTGCCAGCAGTGAACACCTAGCGGACCCCTACGAGCAGTACTTC
-,TRBV4-2,TRBJ2-7,-,CASSQDTAGPYEQYF,TGTGCCAGCAGCCAAGATACGGCAGGCCCCTACGAGCAGTACTTC
-,TRBV7-3,TRBJ1-1,TRBD1,CASSLSGGGDQAFF,TGTGCCAGCAGCTTAAGTGGAGGGGGCGACCAAGCTTTCTTT
few,TRBV30,TRBJ2-5,-,CAWSNMETQYF,TGTGCCTGGAGTAATATGGAGACCCAGTACTTC
-,TRBV6-5,TRBJ1-1,-,CASIHLGGLNTEAFF,TGTGCCAGCATCCACCTTGGAGGGCTGAACACTGAAGCTTTCTTT
once,TRBV18,TRBJ1-5,TRBD1,CASSLSQGNSNQPQHF,TGTGCCAGCTCACTATCACAGGGGAATAGCAATCAGCCCCAGCATTTT
-,TRBV13,TRBJ2-2,-,CASSLRTGELFF,TGTGCCAGCAGCCTTAGAACCGGGGAGCTGTTTTTT
-,TRBV27,TRBJ1-1,-,CASSWAPNTEAFF,TGTGCCAGCAGTTGGGCCCCGAACACTGAAGCTTTCTTT
-,TRBV4-2,TRBJ2-7,-,CASSQDLGLPHYEQYF,TGTGCCAGCAGCCAAGATTTAGGACTCCCTCACTACGAGCAGTACTTC
-,TRBV11-2,TRBJ2-1,TRBD1,CASSLYGTGSGNEQFF,TGTGCCAGCAGCTTATACGGGACAGGGAGCGGCAATGAGCAGTTCTTC
-,TRBV19,TRBJ2-7,-,CASAPGLPYEQYF,TGTGCCAGCGCACCGGGACTTCCTTACGAGCAGTACTTC
-,TRBV6-6,TRBJ2-7,TRBD2,CASSPGLAGPYEQYF,TGTGCCAGCAGCCCGGGACTAGCGGGGCCCTACGAGCAGTACTTC
-,TRBV4-3,TRBJ2-2,-,CASSQEIAGHNTGELFF,TGCGCCAGCAGCCAAGAAATCGCGGGCCATAACACCGGGGAGCTGTTTTTT
-,TRBV2,TRBJ1-5,-,CASRGDIGNQPQHF,TGTGCCAGCAGGGGAGACATTGGCAATCAGCCCCAGCATTTT
few,TRBV4-3,TRBJ2-2,TRBD2,CASSQVGGGTGELFF,TGCGCCAGCAGCCAAGTGGGCGGGGGAACCGGGGAGCTGTTTTTT
once,TRBV13,TRBJ2-3,TRBD2,CASSLIREGTDTQYF,TGTGCCAGCAGCTTGATCCGGGAGGGAACAGATACGCAGTATTTT
few,TRBV7-9,TRBJ2-1,TRBD1,CASSLQGAHGNEQFF,TGTGCCAGCAGCCTACAGGGGGCGCATGGAAATGAGCAGTTCTTC
few,TRBV27,TRBJ1-6,-,CASSLRGSGNSPLHF,TGTGCCAGCAGTTTACGGGGATCGGGCAATTCACCCCTCCACTTT
-,TRBV29-1,TRBJ1-2,TRBD1,CSVKTGEGGYTF,TGCAGCGTTAAGACAGGGGAAGGCGGCTACACCTTC
-,TRBV2,TRBJ2-2,TRBD1,CASSDDRGEYTGELFF,TGTGCCAGCAGTGACGACAGGGGGGAATATACCGGGGAGCTGTTTTTT
-,TRBV6-5,TRBJ1-1,TRBD1,CASRGTGMGYTEAFF,TGTGCCAGCAGGGGGACAGGGATGGGGTACACTGAAGCTTTCTTT
few,TRBV28,TRBJ2-5,-,CASTLVGVGQETQYF,TGTGCCAGCACCCTAGTCGGGGTCGGGCAAGAGACCCAGTACTTC
-,TRBV28,TRBJ1-3,-,CASRTNGNTIYF,TGTGCCAGCAGGACAAATGGAAACACCATATATTTT
-,TRBV7-2,TRBJ1-5,TRBD1,CASSLAGTGAYQPQHF,TGTGCCAGCAGCTTAGCCGGGACAGGGGCTTATCAGCCCCAGCATTTT
-,TRBV28,TRBJ1-1,TRBD1,CASRQGVGTEAFF,TGTGCCAGCCGACAGGGAGTGGGTACTGAAGCTTTCTTT
-,TRBV27,TRBJ2-3,-,CASSPLLVGSTDTQYF,TGTGCCAGCAGTCCTCTACTAGTGGGGAGCACAGATACGCAGTATTTT
-,TRBV5-1,TRBJ1-2,-,CARYRDQNYGYTF,TGCGCCAGGTACAGGGATCAGAACTATGGCTACACCTTC
once,TRBV7-9,TRBJ2-3,TRBD2,CASSFEGRVAYF,TGTGCCAGCAGTTTCGAGGGGAGGGTGGCGTATTTT
-,TRBV9,TRBJ1-5,-,CASSPYRDNQPQHF,TGTGCCAGCAGCCCGTATAGAGACAATCAGCCCCAGCATTTT
-,TRBV7-9,TRBJ1-1,TRBD1,CASSSQGDTEAFF,TGTGCCAGCAGCTCCCAGGGGGACACTGAAGCTTTCTTT
once,TRBV28,TRBJ1-5,-,CASSLRPTGLSQPQHF,TGTGCCAGCAGTTTACGGCCGACAGGTTTGAGTCAGCCCCAGCATTTT
-,TRBV27,TRBJ2-7,-,CASSPAEAYEQYF,TGTGCCAGCAGTCCGGCTGAGGCCTACGAGCAGTACTTC
few,TRBV7-6,TRBJ1-1,-,CASSLRGNEAFF,TGTGCCAGCAGTCTACGGGGGAATGAAGCTTTCTTT
-,TRBV7-9,TRBJ2-7,TRBD1,CASSATGTETYEQYF,TGTGCCAGCAGCGCGACCGGGACAGAAACCTACGAGCAGTACTTC
-,TRBV6-4,TRBJ2-2,-,CASSLATTGELFF,TGTGCCAGCAGTCTAGCGACCACCGGGGAGCTGTTTTTT
-,TRBV14,TRBJ2-3,-,CASSFRSGPRADTQYF,TGTGCCAGCAGTTTTCGAAGCGGGCCCAGGGCAGATACGCAGTATTTT
few,TRBV27,TRBJ2-7,TRBD2,CASSLGTSFHEQYF,TGTGCCAGCAGTTTAGGGACTAGCTTCCACGAGCAGTACTTC
-,TRBV7-2,TRBJ1-5,-,CASSLVREQPQHF,TGTGCCAGCAGCTTAGTCAGGGAACAGCCCCAGCATTTT
-,TRBV27,TRBJ1-5,TRBD1,CASRPGQGSIQPQHF,TGTGCCAGCAGACCGGGACAGGGATCGATCCAGCCCCAGCATTTT
-,TRBV5-6,TRBJ2-1,TRBD2,CASSLRAGLAEQFF,TGTGCCAGCAGCTTACGGGCGGGACTAGCTGAGCAGTTCTTC
few,TRBV9,TRBJ2-1,TRBD2,CASSDGLAGGQIGNNEQFF,TGTGCCAGCAGCGACGGACTAGCGGGAGGTCAAATCGGGAACAATGAGCAGTTCTTC
-,TRBV20-1,TRBJ2-4,-,CSARTGTSPYF,TGCAGTGCTAGAACCGGGACTTCCCCGTACTTC
-,TRBV7-8,TRBJ2-1,-,CASSLQRVLRIDEQFF,TGTGCCAGCAGCTTACAGCGGGTGCTTCGAATCGATGAGCAGTTCTTC
-,TRBV5-1,TRBJ2-7,TRBD1,CASSSGQHSYEQYF,TGCGCCAGCAGCTCGGGACAGCACTCCTACGAGCAGTACTTC
-,TRBV10-3,TRBJ1-3,-,CAINRGQGNTIYF,TGTGCCATCAACAGAGGACAGGGAAACACCATATATTTT
-,TRBV2,TRBJ2-3,TRBD2,CASSEVGSGDTQYF,TGTGCCAGCAGTGAAGTTGGTAGCGGGGATACGCAGTATTTT
few,TRBV5-5,TRBJ2-7,TRBD1,CASSLSAGGYEQYF,TGTGCCAGCAGCTTATCGGCAGGGGGCTACGAGCAGTACTTC
-,TRBV5-3,TRBJ1-5,-,CARSSPPPGGNQPQHF,TGTGCCAGAAGCTCCCCACCCCCGGGGGGCAATCAGCCCCAGCATTTT
once,TRBV7-9,TRBJ2-7,-,CASSSTSNYEQYF,TGTGCCAGCAGCTCGACTTCAAACTACGAGCAGTACTTC